This T cell receptor beta chain comes out of a study of lymphopenia after photon versus proton radiotherapy. The study's findings and limits: After lymphocyte nadir, photon-treated repertoires showed oligoclonal expansion, especially CD8+ Temra.

The repertoire was sequenced with immunoSEQ multiplex PCR; TCRdb's copy has only in-frame clones and lacks some. The table records 150,000 to 200,000 clones, 75% to 90% of them present only once. Turning to this clone: Its antigen is not identified.

Germline CDR1 is SGHTA and CDR2 is FQGNSA. This CDR3 has 15 residues. J was trimmed by 4 bases and V by 5 bases; bases with no gene match: 7. This rearrangement joins TRBV7-2 to TRBJ1-5; TRBD1 matches 8 bases. The sample in question was peripheral blood, obtained from a patient treated with photon-based radiotherapy. This receptor was taken from a man aged 45 to 65 with gastric cancer. This CDR3 reads CASSQGTGGNQPQHF. CDR3 DNA: TGTGCCAGCAGCCAGGGGACAGGAGGGAATCAGCCCCAGCATTTT.